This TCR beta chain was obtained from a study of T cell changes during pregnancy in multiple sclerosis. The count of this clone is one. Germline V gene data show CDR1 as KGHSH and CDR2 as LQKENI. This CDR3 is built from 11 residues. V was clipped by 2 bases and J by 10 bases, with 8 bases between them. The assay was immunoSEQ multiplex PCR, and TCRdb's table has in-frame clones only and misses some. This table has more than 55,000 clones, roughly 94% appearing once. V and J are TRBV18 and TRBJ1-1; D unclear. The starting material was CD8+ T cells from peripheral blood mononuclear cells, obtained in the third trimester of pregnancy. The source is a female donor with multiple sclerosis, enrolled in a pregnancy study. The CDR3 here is CASSPAVGAFF. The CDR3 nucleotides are TGTGCCAGCTCACCAGCCGTCGGAGCTTTCTTT.